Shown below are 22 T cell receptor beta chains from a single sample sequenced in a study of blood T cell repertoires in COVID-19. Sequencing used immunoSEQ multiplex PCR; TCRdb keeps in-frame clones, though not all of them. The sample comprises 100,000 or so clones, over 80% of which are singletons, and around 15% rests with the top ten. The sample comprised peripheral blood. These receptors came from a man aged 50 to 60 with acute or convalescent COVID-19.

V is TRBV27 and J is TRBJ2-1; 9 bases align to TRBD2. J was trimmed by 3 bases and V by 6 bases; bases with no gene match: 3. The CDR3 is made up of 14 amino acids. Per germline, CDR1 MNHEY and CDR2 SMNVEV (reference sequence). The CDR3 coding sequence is TGTGCCAGCAGCTTTAGCGGGGGCTACAATGAGCAGTTCTTC. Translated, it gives CASSFSGGYNEQFF.

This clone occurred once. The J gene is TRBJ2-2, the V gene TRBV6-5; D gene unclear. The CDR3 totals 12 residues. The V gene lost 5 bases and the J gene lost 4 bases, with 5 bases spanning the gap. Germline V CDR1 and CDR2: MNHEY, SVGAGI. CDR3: CASSKSTGELFF. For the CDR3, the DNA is TGTGCCAGCAGTAAGAGCACCGGGGAGCTGTTTTTT.

The CDR3 loop is CASSLTTGGYEQYF. The CDR3 bases are TGTGCCAGCAGCCTAACGACAGGGGGCTACGAGCAGTACTTC. The gene calls are TRBV5-6 and TRBJ2-7, with 9 bases identical to TRBD1. The CDR3 spans 14 residues. The ends lost 4 bases at V and 3 bases at J; junction bases unmatched: 5. Germline CDR1 is SGHDT and CDR2 is YYEEEE.

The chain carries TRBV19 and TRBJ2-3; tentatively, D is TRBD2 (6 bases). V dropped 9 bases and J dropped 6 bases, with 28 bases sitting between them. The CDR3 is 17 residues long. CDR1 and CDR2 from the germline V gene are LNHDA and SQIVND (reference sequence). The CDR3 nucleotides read TGTGCCAGGGGGGGAAAGAGAAGGCCAGCGGCTCGGGATACGCAGTATTTT. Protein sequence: CARGGKRRPAARDTQYF.

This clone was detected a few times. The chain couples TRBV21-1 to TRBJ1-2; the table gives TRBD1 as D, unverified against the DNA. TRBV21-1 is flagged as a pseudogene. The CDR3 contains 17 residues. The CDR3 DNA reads TGTGCCAGCAGCAAGGGCCAAGGACAGCGAGCGCACTATGGCTACACCTTC. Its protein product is CASSKGQGQRAHYGYTF.

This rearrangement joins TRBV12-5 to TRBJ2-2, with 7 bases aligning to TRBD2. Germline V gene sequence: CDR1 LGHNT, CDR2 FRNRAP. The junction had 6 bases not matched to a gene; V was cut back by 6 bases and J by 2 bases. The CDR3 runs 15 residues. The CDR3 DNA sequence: TGTGCTAGTGGACCTAGCGGATTAAACACCGGGGAGCTGTTTTTT. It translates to CASGPSGLNTGELFF.

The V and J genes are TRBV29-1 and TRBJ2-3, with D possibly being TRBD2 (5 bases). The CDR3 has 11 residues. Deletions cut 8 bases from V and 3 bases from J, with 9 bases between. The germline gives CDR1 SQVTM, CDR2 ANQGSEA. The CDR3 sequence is CSFRGTDTQYF. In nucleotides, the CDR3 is TGCAGCTTCAGAGGGACAGATACGCAGTATTTT.

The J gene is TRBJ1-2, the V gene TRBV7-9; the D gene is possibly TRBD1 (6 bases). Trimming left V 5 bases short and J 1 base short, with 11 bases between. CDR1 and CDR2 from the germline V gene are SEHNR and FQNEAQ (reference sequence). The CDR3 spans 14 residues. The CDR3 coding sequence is TGTGCCAGCAGCCCTCAACAGGGTAACTATGGCTACACCTTC. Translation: CASSPQQGNYGYTF.

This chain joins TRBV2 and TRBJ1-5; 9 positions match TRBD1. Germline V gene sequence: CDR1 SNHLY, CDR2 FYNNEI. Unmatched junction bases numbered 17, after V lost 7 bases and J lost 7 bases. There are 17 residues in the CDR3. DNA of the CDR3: TGTGCCAGCACCAGTGGTTTATCGGACAGGGGAGGCCAGCCCCAGCATTTT. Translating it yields CASTSGLSDRGGQPQHF.

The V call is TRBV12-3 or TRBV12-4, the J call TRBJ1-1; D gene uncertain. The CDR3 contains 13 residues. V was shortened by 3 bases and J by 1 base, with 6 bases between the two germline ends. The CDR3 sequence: CASSFNRNTEAFF. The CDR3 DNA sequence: TGTGCCAGCAGTTTCAACAGGAACACTGAAGCTTTCTTT.

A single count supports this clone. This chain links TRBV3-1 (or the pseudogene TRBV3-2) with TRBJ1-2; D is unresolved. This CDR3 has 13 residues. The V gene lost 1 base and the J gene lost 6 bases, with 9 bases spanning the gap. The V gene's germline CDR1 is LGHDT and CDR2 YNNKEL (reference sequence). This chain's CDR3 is CASSQGRQDGYTF. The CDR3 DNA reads TGTGCCAGCAGCCAAGGGAGGCAGGATGGCTACACCTTC.

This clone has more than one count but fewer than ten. The CDR3 region has the DNA TGTGCCAGCAGCGGACGACAGGGAAATGCTGAAGCTTTCTTT. Amino acid sequence: CASSGRQGNAEAFF. V gene TRBV9 combines with J gene TRBJ1-1, with TRBD1 matching 7 bases. Germline-derived CDR1 and CDR2 are SGDLS and YYNGEE. There are 14 residues in the CDR3. The J segment lost 6 bases and the V segment lost 3 bases, leaving 8 bases of the junction unmatched.

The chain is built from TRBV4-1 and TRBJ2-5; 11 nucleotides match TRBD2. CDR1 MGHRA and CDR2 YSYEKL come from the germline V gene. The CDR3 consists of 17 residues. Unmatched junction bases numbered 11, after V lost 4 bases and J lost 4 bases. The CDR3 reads CASSRIFLAGGTETQYF. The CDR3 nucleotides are TGCGCCAGCAGCCGGATTTTCCTAGCGGGGGGAACAGAGACCCAGTACTTC.

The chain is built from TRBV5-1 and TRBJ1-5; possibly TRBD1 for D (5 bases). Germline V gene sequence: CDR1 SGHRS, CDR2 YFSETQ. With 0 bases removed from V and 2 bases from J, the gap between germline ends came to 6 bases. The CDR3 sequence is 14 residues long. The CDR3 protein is CASSLEGGNQPQHF. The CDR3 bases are TGCGCCAGCAGCTTGGAAGGGGGCAATCAGCCCCAGCATTTT.

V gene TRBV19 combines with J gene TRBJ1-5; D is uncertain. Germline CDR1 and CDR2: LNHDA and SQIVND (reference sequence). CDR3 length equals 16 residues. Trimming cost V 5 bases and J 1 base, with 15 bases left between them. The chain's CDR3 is CASSLPFLVSNQPQHF. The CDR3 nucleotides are TGTGCCAGTAGTTTACCGTTTCTAGTGAGCAATCAGCCCCAGCATTTT.

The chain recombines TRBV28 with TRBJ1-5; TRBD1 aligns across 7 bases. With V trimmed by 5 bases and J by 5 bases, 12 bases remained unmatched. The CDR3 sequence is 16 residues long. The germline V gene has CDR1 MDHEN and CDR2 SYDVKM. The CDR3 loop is CASSTTLDRADQPQHF. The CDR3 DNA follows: TGTGCCAGCAGTACCACCCTTGACAGGGCGGATCAGCCCCAGCATTTT.

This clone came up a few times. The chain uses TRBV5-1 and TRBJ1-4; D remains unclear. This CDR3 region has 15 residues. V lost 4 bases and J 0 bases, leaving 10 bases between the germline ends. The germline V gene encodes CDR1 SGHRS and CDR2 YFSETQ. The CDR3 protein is CASSRSGTTNEKLFF. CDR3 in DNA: TGCGCCAGCAGCCGTTCGGGGACAACTAATGAAAAACTGTTTTTT.

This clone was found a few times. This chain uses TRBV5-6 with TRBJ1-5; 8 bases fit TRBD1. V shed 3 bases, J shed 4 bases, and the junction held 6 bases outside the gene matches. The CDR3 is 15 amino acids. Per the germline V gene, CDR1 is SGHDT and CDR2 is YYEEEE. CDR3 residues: CASSYWTGSNQPQHF. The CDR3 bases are TGTGCCAGCAGCTACTGGACAGGGTCTAATCAGCCCCAGCATTTT.

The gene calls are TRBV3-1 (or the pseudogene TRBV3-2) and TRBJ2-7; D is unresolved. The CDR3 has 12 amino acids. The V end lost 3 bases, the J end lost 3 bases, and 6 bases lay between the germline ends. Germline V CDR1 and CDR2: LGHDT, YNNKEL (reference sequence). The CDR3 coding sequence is TGTGCCAGCAGCCAGGGCTACTACGAGCAGTACTTC. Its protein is CASSQGYYEQYF.

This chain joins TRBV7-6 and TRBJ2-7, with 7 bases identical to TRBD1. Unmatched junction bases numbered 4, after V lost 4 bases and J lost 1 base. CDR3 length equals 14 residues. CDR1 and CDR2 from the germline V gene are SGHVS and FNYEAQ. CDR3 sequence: CASSSRTGSYEQYF. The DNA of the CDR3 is TGTGCCAGCAGCTCCCGGACAGGATCCTACGAGCAGTACTTC. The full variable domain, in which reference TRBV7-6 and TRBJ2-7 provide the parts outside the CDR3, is GAGVSQSPRYKVTKRGQDVALRCDPISGHVSLYWYRQALGQGPEFLTYFNYEAQQDKSGLPNDRFSAERPEGSISTLTIQRTEQRDSAMYRCASSSRTGSYEQYFGPGTRLTVT.

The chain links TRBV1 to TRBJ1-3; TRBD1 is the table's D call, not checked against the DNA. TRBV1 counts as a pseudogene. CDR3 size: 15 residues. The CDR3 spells CTSSQGTASGNTIYF. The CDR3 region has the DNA TGCACCAGCAGCCAGGGGACAGCCTCTGGAAACACCATATATTTT.

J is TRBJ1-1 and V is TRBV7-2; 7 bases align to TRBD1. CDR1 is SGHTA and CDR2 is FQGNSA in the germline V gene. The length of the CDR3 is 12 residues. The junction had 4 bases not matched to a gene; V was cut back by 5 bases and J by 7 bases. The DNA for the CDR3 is TGTGCCAGCAGCACGGGACAGCTTGAAGCTTTCTTT. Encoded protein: CASSTGQLEAFF.